This TCR beta chain is drawn from a study of cytomegalovirus exposure and HLA in healthy donors. The PCR employed 60 Vbeta primers together with 13 Jbeta primers. Repertoires were generated with immunoSEQ multiplex PCR, while TCRdb's copy carries only in-frame clones and drops some. The profile shows around 100,000 clones, roughly 77% of them singletons. With V trimmed by 6 bases and J by 0 bases, 0 bases remained unmatched. Germline V gene data show CDR1 as MNHNS and CDR2 as SASEGT. The CDR3 is made up of 14 amino acids. The chain is built from TRBV6-1 and TRBJ2-1; 9 bases agree with TRBD1. The source is a woman aged 18-29 years in good health and CMV-seropositive. Material for sequencing was PBMCs. The CDR3 DNA reads TGTGCCAGCAGGGACAGGGGCTCCTACAATGAGCAGTTCTTC. Translating it yields CASRDRGSYNEQFF.